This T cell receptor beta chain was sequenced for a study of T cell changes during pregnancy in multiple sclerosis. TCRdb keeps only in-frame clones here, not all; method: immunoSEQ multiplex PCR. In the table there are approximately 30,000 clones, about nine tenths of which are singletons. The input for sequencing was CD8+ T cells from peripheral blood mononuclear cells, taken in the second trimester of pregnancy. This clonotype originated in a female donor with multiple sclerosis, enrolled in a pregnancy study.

The CDR3 is CATSRGRGEGNQPQHF. The CDR3, as DNA: TGTGCCACCAGCAGAGGTCGAGGGGAGGGCAATCAGCCCCAGCATTTT. This chain joins TRBV15 and TRBJ1-5, with D maybe TRBD1 (5 bases). The CDR3 runs 16 residues. CDR1 is LNHNV and CDR2 is YYDKDF in the germline V gene (reference sequence). Trimming cost V 1 base and J 2 bases, with 12 bases left between them.